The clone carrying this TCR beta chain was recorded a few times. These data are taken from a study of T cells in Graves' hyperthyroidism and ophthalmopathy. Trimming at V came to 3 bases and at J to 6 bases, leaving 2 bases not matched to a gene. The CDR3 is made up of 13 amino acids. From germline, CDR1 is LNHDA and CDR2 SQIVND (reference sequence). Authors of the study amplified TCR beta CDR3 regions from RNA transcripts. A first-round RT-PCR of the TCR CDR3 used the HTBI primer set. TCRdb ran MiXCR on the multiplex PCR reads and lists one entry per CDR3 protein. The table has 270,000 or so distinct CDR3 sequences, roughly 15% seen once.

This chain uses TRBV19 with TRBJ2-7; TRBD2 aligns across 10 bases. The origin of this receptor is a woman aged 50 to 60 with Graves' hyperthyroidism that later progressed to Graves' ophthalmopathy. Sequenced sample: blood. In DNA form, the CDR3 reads TGTGCCAGTAGTATTATAGCGGGAGGCGAGCAGTACTTC. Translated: CASSIIAGGEQYF.